The subject of this entry is one TCR beta chain. The target antigen is unknown. Investigators merged groups given second doses at roughly 4 or roughly 12 weeks. This sample stems from a study of T cell responses to AZD1222 COVID-19 vaccine. The study's findings and limits: Clonal diversity may have been underestimated in mostly white British donors.

Trimming took 5 bases from V and 4 from J, leaving 14 bases between them. The CDR3 has 14 amino acids. From germline, CDR1 is SGHVS and CDR2 FQNEAQ. Data came from immunoSEQ multiplex PCR; TCRdb stores just in-frame clones and leaves some out. The table shows some 150,000 clones, with 90% occurring only once. This clonotype was sampled from an adult who received the AZD1222 COVID-19 vaccine. The chain carries TRBV7-8 and TRBJ1-2, with D possibly matching TRBD1 (5 bases). Sequences were derived from peripheral blood, sampled 28 days after the second AZD1222 dose. The CDR3 DNA sequence: TGTGCCAGCAGCCCTGAGGACAAGACCTATGGCTACACCTTC. It translates to CASSPEDKTYGYTF.